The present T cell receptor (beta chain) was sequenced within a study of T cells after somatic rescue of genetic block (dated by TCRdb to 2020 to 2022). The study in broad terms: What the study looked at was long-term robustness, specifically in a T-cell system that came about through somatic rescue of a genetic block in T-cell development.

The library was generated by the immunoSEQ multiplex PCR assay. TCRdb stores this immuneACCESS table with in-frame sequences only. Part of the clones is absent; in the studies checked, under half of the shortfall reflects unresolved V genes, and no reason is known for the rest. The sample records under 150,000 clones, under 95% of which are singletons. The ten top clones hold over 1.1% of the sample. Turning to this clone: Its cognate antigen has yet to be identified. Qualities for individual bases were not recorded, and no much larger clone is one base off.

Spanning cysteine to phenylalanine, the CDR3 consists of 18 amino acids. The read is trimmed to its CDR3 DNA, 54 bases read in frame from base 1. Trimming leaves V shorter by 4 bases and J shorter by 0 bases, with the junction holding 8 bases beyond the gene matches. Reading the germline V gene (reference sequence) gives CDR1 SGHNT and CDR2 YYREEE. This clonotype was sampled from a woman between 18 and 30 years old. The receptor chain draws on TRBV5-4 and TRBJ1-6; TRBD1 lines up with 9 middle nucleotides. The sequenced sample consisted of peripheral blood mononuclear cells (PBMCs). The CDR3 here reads CASSLPRTGDSYNSPLHF. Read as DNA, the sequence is TGTGCCAGCAGCCTCCCCCGGACAGGGGACTCCTATAATTCACCCCTCCACTTT.